This T cell receptor beta chain was recovered during a study of T cell clusters in autoimmune cytopenias. Some 38,000 genome equivalents of blood DNA were amplified for TRB. Multiplex touch-down PCR amplified TRB using TRB-A and TRB-B pools in one tube. TCRdb reprocessed the multiplex PCR reads and reports one entry per CDR3 protein, with no DNA. The sample is made up of 6,000 to 9,500 distinct CDR3 sequences, and the top ten hold about 5% of it. Its frequency marks this clonotype as medium-sized. The CDR3 has 15 amino acids. Germline V lookup: CDR1 MNHEY, CDR2 SVGEGT. This sequence was found in a human donor with an autoimmune cytopenia or autoimmune hepatitis (not recorded which). V gene TRBV6-2 or TRBV6-3 combines with J gene TRBJ1-1; there is no DNA to check the TCRdb D call of TRBD1. Sequencing was done on a sample of peripheral blood. The CDR3: CASSYLRVSNTEAFF.